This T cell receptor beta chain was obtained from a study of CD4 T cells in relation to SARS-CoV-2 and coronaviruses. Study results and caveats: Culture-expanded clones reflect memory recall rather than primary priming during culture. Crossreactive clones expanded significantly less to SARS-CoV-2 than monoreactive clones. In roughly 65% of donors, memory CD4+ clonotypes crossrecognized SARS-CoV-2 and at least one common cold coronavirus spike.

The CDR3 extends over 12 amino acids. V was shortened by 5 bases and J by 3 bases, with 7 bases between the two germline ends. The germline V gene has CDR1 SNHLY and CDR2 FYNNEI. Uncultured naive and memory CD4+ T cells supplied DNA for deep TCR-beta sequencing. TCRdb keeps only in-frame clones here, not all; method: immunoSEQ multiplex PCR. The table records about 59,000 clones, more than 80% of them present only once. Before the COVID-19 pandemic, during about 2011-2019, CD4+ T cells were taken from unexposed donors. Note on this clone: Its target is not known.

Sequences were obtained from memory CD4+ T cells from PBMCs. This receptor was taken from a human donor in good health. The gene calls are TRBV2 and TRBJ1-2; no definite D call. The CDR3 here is CASSREDYGYTF. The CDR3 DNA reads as TGTGCCAGCAGTAGGGAGGACTATGGCTACACCTTC.